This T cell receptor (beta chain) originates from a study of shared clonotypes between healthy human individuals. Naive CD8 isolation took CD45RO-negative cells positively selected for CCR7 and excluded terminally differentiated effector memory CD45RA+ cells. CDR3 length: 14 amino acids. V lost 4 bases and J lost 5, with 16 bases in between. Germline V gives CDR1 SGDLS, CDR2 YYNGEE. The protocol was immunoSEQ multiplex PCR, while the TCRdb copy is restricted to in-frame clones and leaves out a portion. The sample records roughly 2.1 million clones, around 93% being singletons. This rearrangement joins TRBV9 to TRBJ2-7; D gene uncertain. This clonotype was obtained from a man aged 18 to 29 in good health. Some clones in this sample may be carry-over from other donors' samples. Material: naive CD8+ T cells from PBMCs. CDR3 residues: CASSPMALVHEQYF. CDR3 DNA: TGTGCCAGCAGCCCGATGGCCCTTGTCCACGAGCAGTACTTC. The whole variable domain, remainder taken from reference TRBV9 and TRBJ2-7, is DSGVTQTPKHLITATGQRVTLRCSPRSGDLSVYWYQQSLDQGLQFLIQYYNGEERAKGNILERFSAQQFPDLHSELNLSSLELGDSALYFCASSPMALVHEQYFGPGTRLTVT.